The clone carrying this T cell receptor (beta chain) has at least ten counts. Its antigen remains unidentified. Transcripts of RNA were the source for amplifying TCR beta CDR3 regions. Second-round multiplex PCR came after first-round RT-PCR with HTBI primers. One entry per CDR3 protein, called by TCRdb with MiXCR from the multiplex PCR reads. The sample has about 480,000 distinct CDR3 sequences; over 13% are singletons. Germline V gene sequence: CDR1 LNHDA, CDR2 SQIVND (reference sequence). V was trimmed by 5 bases and J by 0 bases, leaving 14 bases between them. The CDR3 totals 16 residues. The data originate from a study of Graves' ophthalmopathy and Graves' hyperthyroidism. Study overall: Peripheral blood (taken before any treatment) was collected at initial diagnosis.

General study results and limits: Most expanded clonotypes in thyroid above 0.001 frequency also showed up in blood.

What was sequenced was blood. The chain recombines TRBV19 with TRBJ1-5; no clear D. The sequence was collected from a woman in her twenties or thirties with Graves' ophthalmopathy. The CDR3 here is CASSLARSYSNQPQHF. For the CDR3, the DNA is TGTGCCAGTAGTCTAGCACGGAGTTATAGCAATCAGCCCCAGCATTTT.